This TCR beta chain came from a study of cytomegalovirus exposure and HLA in healthy donors. As concerns this clone: The antigen remains unidentified.

Whole-study results and caveats: Available immune exposure information was restricted to CMV serostatus only. Published work reported that the classifier diagnosed cytomegalovirus status with high specificity and sensitivity.

The PCR had 60 Vbeta and 13 Jbeta primers. Some clones are missing from TCRdb's copy, which holds only in-frame ones; the method was immunoSEQ multiplex PCR. This sample has about 160,000 clones; approximately 76% occur once, and the top ten carry around 2.1%. In germline, CDR1 is KGHSH, CDR2 LQKENI. Trimming stripped 8 bases from V and 1 base from J, with 12 bases between. The CDR3 is 14 amino acids. The sequence derives from a female donor in good health and CMV-seronegative. Source material: PBMCs. The chain is built from TRBV18 and TRBJ2-1; tentatively, D is TRBD2 (6 bases). DNA for the CDR3: TGTGCCAGCGAGGGCGGGGTGTCCTACAATGAGCAGTTCTTC. Its translation: CASEGGVSYNEQFF.